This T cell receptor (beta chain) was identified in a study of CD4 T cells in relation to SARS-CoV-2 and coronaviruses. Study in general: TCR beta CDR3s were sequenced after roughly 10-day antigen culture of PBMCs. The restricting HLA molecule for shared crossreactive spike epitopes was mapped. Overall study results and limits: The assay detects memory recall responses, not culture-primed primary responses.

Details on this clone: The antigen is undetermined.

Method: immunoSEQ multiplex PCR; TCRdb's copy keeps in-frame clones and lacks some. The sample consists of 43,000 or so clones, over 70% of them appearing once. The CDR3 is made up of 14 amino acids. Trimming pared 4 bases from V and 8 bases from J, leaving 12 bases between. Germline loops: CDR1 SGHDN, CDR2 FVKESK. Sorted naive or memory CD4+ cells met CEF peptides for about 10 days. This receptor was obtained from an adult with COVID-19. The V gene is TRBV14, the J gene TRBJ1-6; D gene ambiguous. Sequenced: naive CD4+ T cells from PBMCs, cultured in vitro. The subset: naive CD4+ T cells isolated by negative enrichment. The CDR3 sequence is CASSPQTGYSPLHF. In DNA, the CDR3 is TGTGCCAGCAGCCCACAGACTGGATATTCACCCCTCCACTTT.